This T cell receptor (beta chain) was recovered during a study of cytomegalovirus exposure and HLA in healthy donors. Study as a whole: Researchers found that roughly 80% of 350 to 500 genotyped donors fell within the Caucasian-associated ancestry cluster.

The PCR had 60 Vbeta and 13 Jbeta primers. In the original processing: In a later analysis, of some 80 million unique beta chains, roughly 10 million appeared in at least two donors. Profiled with immunoSEQ multiplex PCR; TCRdb holds only in-frame clones, not every one. Clonal size and the V and J genes are those of that table, whereas D and trimming came from the DNA. The sample shows 100,000 or so clones, roughly 76% of them seen only once. Only a few counts were recorded for this clone. Its target is unknown. Whole-study findings and limits: Upon later analysis, TCR association rates were observed to vary by HLA locus, being highest for DRB1 and lowest for HLA-C. TCR beta sequences reportedly predicted most subjects' HLA-A and HLA-B alleles accurately.

Losses at the gene ends were 4 bases for V and 4 bases for J; bases not matched to a gene: 5. The CDR3 extends over 16 amino acids. Germline V gives CDR1 SGHRS, CDR2 YFSETQ. The TCR comes from a woman aged 40 to 49 in good health and CMV-seropositive. Sequencing was done on a sample of PBMCs. The chain couples TRBV5-1 to TRBJ2-3; 14 bases are a match to TRBD2. The CDR3 loop is CASSPLTSGGADTQYF. The CDR3 nucleotides are TGCGCCAGCAGCCCCTTGACTAGCGGGGGGGCAGATACGCAGTATTTT.